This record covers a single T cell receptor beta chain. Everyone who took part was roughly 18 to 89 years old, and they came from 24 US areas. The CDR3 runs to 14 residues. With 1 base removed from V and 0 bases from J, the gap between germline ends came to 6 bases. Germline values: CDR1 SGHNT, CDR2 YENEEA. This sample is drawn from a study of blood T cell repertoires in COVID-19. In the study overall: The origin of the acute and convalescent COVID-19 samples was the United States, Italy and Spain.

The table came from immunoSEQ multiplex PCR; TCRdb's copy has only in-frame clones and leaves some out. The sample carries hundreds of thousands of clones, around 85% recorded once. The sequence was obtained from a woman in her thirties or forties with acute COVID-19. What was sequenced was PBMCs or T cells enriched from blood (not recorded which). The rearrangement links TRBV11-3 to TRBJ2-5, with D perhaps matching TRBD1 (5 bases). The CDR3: CASSLGTNQETQYF. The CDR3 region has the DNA TGTGCCAGCAGCTTAGGGACAAACCAAGAGACCCAGTACTTC. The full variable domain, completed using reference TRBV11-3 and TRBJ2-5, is EAGVVQSPRYKIIEKKQPVAFWCNPISGHNTLYWYLQNLGQGPELLIRYENEEAVDDSQLPKDRFSAERLKGVDSTLKIQPAELGDSAVYLCASSLGTNQETQYFGPGTRLLVL.